The source of this T cell receptor beta chain is a study of T-cell reconstitution after alpha-beta-depleted transplantation in children. Study conclusions and caveats: The authors attributed T-cell counts and diversity one year after transplant mostly to newly produced T cells.

Germline CDR1 and CDR2: KGHSH and LQKENI. V shed 1 base and J 1 base; nucleotides not matched to a gene: 4. The CDR3 covers 16 residues. The TCRbeta library incorporated unique molecular identifiers. TCRdb analysed the PCR reads with MiXCR anew, one entry per CDR3 protein. The table has roughly 250,000 distinct CDR3 sequences, approximately 8.9% seen once. This clonotype was recorded many times. No antigen is known for it. The clonotype originates from a male patient younger than 18 who had a stem cell transplant for acute lymphoblastic leukemia, so the T cells may come from the graft donor. This specimen was PBMCs, mostly from graft donor cells, taken 180 days after TCRalphabeta/CD19-depleted stem cell transplant. V gene TRBV18 combines with J gene TRBJ2-1, with 7 bases fitting TRBD1. The CDR3 reads CASSPRTGESYNEQFF. In DNA form, the CDR3 reads TGTGCCAGCTCACCACGTACAGGGGAATCCTACAATGAGCAGTTCTTC.